These 19 T cell receptor beta chains were all obtained from the same sample, sequenced in a study of cytomegalovirus exposure and HLA in healthy donors. This PCR relied on a set of 60 Vbeta primers and 13 Jbeta primers. The assay was immunoSEQ multiplex PCR, and TCRdb's table has in-frame clones only and misses some. The sample records approximately 120,000 clones, 70% to 85% being singletons. Sample: PBMCs. The receptors derive from a woman between 45 and 65 years old in good health and CMV-seronegative.

V usage is TRBV7-2 and J usage is TRBJ2-7; a possible D gene is TRBD2 (6 bases). Trimming removed 0 bases at V and 3 bases at J, with 12 bases between. Germline V gene sequence: CDR1 SGHTA, CDR2 FQGNSA. This CDR3 has 15 amino acids. The CDR3 protein is CASSLAKSGVYEQYF. Here the CDR3 DNA reads TGTGCCAGCAGCTTAGCGAAGTCGGGGGTCTACGAGCAGTACTTC.

This clone was observed once. This sequence joins TRBV5-1 and TRBJ2-2; TRBD1 is a possible D gene (6 bases). V lost 1 base, J lost 1 base, and 17 bases lay in between. CDR1 and CDR2 (germline): SGHRS, YFSETQ. The CDR3 sequence is 18 residues long. CDR3 protein: CASSLSWATGMNTGELFF. For the CDR3, the DNA is TGCGCCAGCAGCTTGTCGTGGGCGACAGGAATGAACACCGGGGAGCTGTTTTTT.

The chain uses TRBV2 and TRBJ2-1; no clear D. The CDR3 runs to 12 residues. The germline V gene encodes CDR1 SNHLY and CDR2 FYNNEI. The germline V and J ends were trimmed by 8 bases and 4 bases, with 9 bases remaining between them. The CDR3: CASLLQYNEQFF. CDR3 DNA: TGTGCCAGCTTATTGCAGTACAATGAGCAGTTCTTC.

The chain combines TRBV6-5 with TRBJ2-2; 7 nucleotides match TRBD2. Germline CDR1 is MNHEY and CDR2 is SVGAGI. The CDR3 consists of 15 residues. With V trimmed by 2 bases and J by 7 bases, 7 bases remained unmatched. CDR3 residues: CASSYSGISGGELFF. CDR3 coding DNA: TGTGCCAGCAGTTACAGCGGGATTTCGGGCGGGGAGCTGTTTTTT.

This clone was picked up a small number of times. This chain uses TRBV7-2 with TRBJ2-7; 10 nucleotides agree with TRBD2. The CDR3 is 13 amino acids. Germline-derived CDR1 and CDR2 are SGHTA and FQGNSA. The ends lost 5 bases at V and 6 bases at J; junction bases unmatched: 4. CDR3 amino acids: CASSRTSGTEQYF. In DNA, the CDR3 is TGTGCCAGCAGCCGAACTAGCGGGACCGAGCAGTACTTC. Using reference TRBV7-2 and TRBJ2-7 for the parts outside the CDR3, the full variable domain is GAGVSQSPSNKVTEKGKDVELRCDPISGHTALYWYRQSLGQGLEFLIYFQGNSAPDKSGLPSDRFSAERTGGSVSTLTIQRTQQEDSAVYLCASSRTSGTEQYFGPGTRLTVT.

This clone has just a few counts. This chain joins TRBV6-1 and TRBJ2-2; 8 nucleotides match TRBD2. The J segment lost 1 base and the V segment lost 3 bases, leaving 4 bases of the junction unmatched. CDR1 and CDR2 (germline): MNHNS, SASEGT. This CDR3 region has 16 residues. CDR3 loop: CASSEASGLNTGELFF. The CDR3 DNA follows: TGTGCCAGCAGTGAGGCTAGCGGGTTGAACACCGGGGAGCTGTTTTTT.

The V call is TRBV7-2, the J call TRBJ1-2; unclear D gene. There are 14 residues in the CDR3. Between the trimmed V and J ends, which lost 5 bases and 5 bases, there was a span of 15 bases. CDR1 SGHTA and CDR2 FQGNSA come from the germline V gene. CDR3 loop: CASSPGWQAYGYTF. The CDR3 nucleotides are TGTGCCAGCAGCCCGGGGTGGCAGGCATATGGCTACACCTTC.

The chain employs TRBV11-3 and TRBJ2-1, with 11 positions matching TRBD2. This CDR3 is built from 15 residues. Trimming cost V 1 base and J 7 bases; bases outside gene matches: 3. The germline CDR1 and CDR2 sequences are SGHNT and YENEEA. The CDR3 is CASSLALAGVNEQFF. The DNA of the CDR3 is TGTGCCAGCAGCTTAGCACTAGCGGGAGTTAATGAGCAGTTCTTC.

This rearrangement joins TRBV4-2 to TRBJ2-7, with D possibly TRBD1 on 5 matching bases. CDR1 is LGHNA, CDR2 YNFKEQ, per germline. The CDR3 runs 15 residues. With 0 bases removed from V and 4 bases from J, the gap between germline ends came to 13 bases. For the CDR3, the DNA is TGTGCCAGCAGCCAAGATTTAGCAGGGTGGTACGAGCAGTACTTC. As protein: CASSQDLAGWYEQYF.

V gene TRBV5-6 combines with J gene TRBJ1-1, with D unresolved. Per germline, CDR1 SGHDT and CDR2 YYEEEE. Trimming stripped 1 base from V and 1 base from J, with 17 bases between. The CDR3 totals 17 residues. As DNA, the CDR3 is TGTGCCAGCAGCTTGTTGAGGCCAGTCTTAACGAACACTGAAGCTTTCTTT. Its translation: CASSLLRPVLTNTEAFF.

The CDR3 DNA reads as TGTGCCAGCAGCTTCGGGAGGGGGCAACACTACGAGCAGTACTTC. Its translation: CASSFGRGQHYEQYF. The V gene is TRBV11-2, the J gene TRBJ2-7, with a tentative D call TRBD2 (8 bases). V was clipped by 3 bases and J by 3 bases, with 15 bases between them. Per the germline V gene, CDR1 is SGHAT and CDR2 is FQNNGV. The CDR3 runs to 15 residues.

The chain carries TRBV4-2 and TRBJ2-7; 7 bases line up with TRBD1. With 1 base clipped from V and 0 bases from J, the junction kept 3 bases outside the gene matches. Germline values: CDR1 LGHNA, CDR2 YNFKEQ. The CDR3 runs 15 residues. This CDR3 is CASSQVGTVSYEQYF. Here the CDR3 DNA reads TGTGCCAGCAGCCAAGTAGGGACAGTCTCCTACGAGCAGTACTTC.

This clone came up once. The rearrangement uses TRBV30 and TRBJ1-1, with 10 bases identical to TRBD1. J gave up 9 bases and V 2 bases, and 12 bases lay outside the gene matches. This CDR3 has 15 amino acids. Germline V gene data show CDR1 as GTSNPN and CDR2 as SVGIG (reference sequence). The CDR3 protein is CAWSTRQGAILKAFF. For the CDR3, the DNA is TGTGCCTGGAGTACCCGACAGGGGGCGATTTTGAAAGCTTTCTTT.

This clone was seen only once. The gene calls are TRBV19 and TRBJ1-2; D is unclear. This CDR3 is built from 14 residues. CDR1 is LNHDA, CDR2 SQIVND, per germline (reference sequence). The V and J ends lost 0 bases and 8 bases respectively, with 13 bases between them. The chain's CDR3 is CASSIDPGLKGYTF. The CDR3 region has the DNA TGTGCCAGTAGTATAGATCCGGGGTTGAAGGGCTACACCTTC.

The chain joins TRBV28 to TRBJ2-7, with D perhaps matching TRBD1 (6 bases). The CDR3 is made up of 16 amino acids. V lost 5 bases and J lost 3, with 20 bases in between. Germline CDR1 is MDHEN and CDR2 is SYDVKM. CDR3 region: CASSLPGVRGGYEQYF. The CDR3 coding sequence is TGTGCCAGCAGTCTTCCAGGGGTTCGAGGGGGCTACGAGCAGTACTTC.

This sequence joins TRBV5-8 and TRBJ1-5; the D is unclear. The CDR3 is made up of 15 amino acids. Per the germline V gene, CDR1 is SGHTS and CDR2 is YDEGEE. Between the trimmed V and J ends, which lost 1 base and 3 bases, there was a span of 11 bases. CDR3 in DNA: TGTGCCAGCAGCTTGATGCGCGACTACAATCAGCCCCAGCATTTT. It codes for CASSLMRDYNQPQHF.

This clone was seen only a few times. The chain joins TRBV30 to TRBJ2-1, with 7 bases lining up with TRBD2. CDR3 length: 13 amino acids. V gave up 4 bases and J gave up 3 bases; unmatched junction bases: 3. Germline loops: CDR1 GTSNPN, CDR2 SVGIG (reference sequence). CDR3 loop: CAWKGDYYNEQFF. CDR3 DNA: TGTGCCTGGAAAGGGGACTACTACAATGAGCAGTTCTTC.

The V and J genes are TRBV4-3 and TRBJ2-1; 12 positions match TRBD2. The germline V gene has CDR1 LGHNA and CDR2 YSLEER. V lost 2 bases, J lost 6 bases, and 8 bases stayed unmatched. This CDR3 comprises 17 residues. CDR3 loop: CASSQFLSSGGGNEQFF. The CDR3 region has the DNA TGCGCCAGCAGCCAATTTCTGTCTAGCGGGGGGGGCAATGAGCAGTTCTTC.

Regarding this clone: The junction does not match germline at one end; this may be a read error. The rearrangement uses TRBV7-9 and TRBJ2-2; D call uncertain. Germline CDR1 SEHNR, CDR2 FQNEAQ (reference sequence). CDR3 length: 13 residues. The CDR3 is CSSSLGSTGELFF. CDR3 coding DNA: TGTTCCAGCAGCTTAGGCAGCACCGGGGAGCTGTTTTTT.